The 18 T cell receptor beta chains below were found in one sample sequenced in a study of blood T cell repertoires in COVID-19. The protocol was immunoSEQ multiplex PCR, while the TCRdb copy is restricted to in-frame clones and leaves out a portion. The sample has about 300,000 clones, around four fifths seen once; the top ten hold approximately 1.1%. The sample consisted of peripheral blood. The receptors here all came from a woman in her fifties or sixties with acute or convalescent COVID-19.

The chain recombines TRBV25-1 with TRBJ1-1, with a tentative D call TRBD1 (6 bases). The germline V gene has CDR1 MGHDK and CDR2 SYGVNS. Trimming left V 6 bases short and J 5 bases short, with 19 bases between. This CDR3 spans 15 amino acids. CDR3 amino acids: CASRRGGLGGTEAFF. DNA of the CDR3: TGTGCCAGCAGGAGGGGGGGCCTAGGTGGGACTGAAGCTTTCTTT.

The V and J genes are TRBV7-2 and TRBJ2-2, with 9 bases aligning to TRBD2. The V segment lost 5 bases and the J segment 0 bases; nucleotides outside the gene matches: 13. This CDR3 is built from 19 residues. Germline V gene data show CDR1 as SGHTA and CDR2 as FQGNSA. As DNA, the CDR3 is TGTGCCAGCAGCCCCCCCCGGGGTAGCGGGAGCGCGAACACCGGGGAGCTGTTTTTT. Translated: CASSPPRGSGSANTGELFF.

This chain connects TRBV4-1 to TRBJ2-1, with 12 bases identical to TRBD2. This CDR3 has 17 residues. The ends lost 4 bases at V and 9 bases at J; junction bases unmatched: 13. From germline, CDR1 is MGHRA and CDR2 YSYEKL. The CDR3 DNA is TGCGCCAGCAGCCGGCCCCAGGCTAGCGGGGGGGCGCGTGAGCAGTTCTTC. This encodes CASSRPQASGGAREQFF.

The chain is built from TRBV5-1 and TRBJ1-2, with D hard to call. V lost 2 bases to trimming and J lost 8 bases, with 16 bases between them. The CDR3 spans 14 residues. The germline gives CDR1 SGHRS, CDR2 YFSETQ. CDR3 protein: CASSFPDGREGYTF. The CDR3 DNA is TGCGCCAGCAGCTTCCCGGACGGACGGGAGGGCTACACCTTC.

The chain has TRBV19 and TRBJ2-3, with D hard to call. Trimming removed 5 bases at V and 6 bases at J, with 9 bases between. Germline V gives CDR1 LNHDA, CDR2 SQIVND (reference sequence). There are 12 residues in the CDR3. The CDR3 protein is CASSPHLDTQYF. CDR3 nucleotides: TGTGCCAGTAGTCCGCACTTGGATACGCAGTATTTT.

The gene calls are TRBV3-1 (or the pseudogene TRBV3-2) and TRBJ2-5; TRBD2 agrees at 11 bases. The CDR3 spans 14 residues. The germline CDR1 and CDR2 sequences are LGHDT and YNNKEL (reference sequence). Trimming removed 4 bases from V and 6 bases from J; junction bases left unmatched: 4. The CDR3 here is CASSPIAGGKTQYF. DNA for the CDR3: TGTGCCAGCAGCCCTATAGCGGGAGGGAAGACCCAGTACTTC.

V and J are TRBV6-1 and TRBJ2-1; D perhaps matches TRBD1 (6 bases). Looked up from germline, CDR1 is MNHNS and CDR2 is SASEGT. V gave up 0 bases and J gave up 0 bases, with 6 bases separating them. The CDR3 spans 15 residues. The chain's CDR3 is CASSEAGGSYNEQFF. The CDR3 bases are TGTGCCAGCAGTGAAGCAGGGGGCTCCTACAATGAGCAGTTCTTC.

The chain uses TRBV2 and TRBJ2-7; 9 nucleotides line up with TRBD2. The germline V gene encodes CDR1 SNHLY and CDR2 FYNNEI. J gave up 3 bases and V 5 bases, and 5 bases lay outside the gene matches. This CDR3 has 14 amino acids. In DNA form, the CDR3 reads TGTGCCAGCAGTTCAGCGGGGGGTAACTACGAGCAGTACGTC. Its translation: CASSSAGGNYEQYV.

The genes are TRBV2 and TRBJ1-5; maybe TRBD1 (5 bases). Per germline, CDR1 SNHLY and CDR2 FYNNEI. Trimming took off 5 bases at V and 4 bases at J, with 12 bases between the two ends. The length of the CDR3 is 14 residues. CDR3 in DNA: TGTGCCAGCAGTCAACAGGCGTCAAATCAGCCCCAGCATTTT. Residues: CASSQQASNQPQHF.

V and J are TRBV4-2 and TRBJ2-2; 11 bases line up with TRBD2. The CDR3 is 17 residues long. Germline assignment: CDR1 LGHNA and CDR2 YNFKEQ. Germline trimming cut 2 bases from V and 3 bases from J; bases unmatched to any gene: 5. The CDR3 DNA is TGTGCCAGCAGCCAACTTAGCGGGGGGGGTGACACCGGGGAGCTGTTTTTT. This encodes CASSQLSGGGDTGELFF.

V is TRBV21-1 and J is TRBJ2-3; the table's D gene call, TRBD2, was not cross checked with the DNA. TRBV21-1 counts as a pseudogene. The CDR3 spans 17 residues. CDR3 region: CASSKEGRTRAPDTQYF. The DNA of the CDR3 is TGTGCCAGCAGCAAAGAAGGGAGGACCCGCGCCCCAGATACGCAGTATTTT.

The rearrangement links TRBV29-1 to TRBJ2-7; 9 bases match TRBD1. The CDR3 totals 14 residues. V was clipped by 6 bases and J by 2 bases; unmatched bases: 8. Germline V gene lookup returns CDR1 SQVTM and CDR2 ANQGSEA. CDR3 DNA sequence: TGCAGCGTGCTCCCCGGGACAGGGCCCTACGAGCAGTACTTC. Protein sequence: CSVLPGTGPYEQYF.

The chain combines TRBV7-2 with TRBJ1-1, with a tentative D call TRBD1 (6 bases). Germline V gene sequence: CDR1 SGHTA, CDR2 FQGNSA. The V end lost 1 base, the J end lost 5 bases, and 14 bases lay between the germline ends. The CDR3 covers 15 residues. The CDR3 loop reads CASSLVWQGRTEAFF. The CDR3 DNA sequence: TGTGCCAGCAGCTTAGTCTGGCAGGGGCGGACTGAAGCTTTCTTT.

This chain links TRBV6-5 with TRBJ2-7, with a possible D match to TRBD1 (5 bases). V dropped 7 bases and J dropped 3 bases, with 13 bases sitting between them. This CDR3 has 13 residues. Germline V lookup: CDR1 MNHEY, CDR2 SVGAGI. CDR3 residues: CASKETASYEQYF. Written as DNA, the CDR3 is TGTGCCAGCAAAGAGACAGCCAGCTACGAGCAGTACTTC.

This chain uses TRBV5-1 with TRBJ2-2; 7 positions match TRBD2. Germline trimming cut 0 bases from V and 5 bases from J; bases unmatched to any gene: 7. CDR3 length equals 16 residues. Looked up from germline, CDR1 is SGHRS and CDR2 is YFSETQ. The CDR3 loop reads CASSLGLAALTGELFF. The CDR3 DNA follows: TGCGCCAGCAGCTTGGGGCTAGCGGCCCTGACCGGGGAGCTGTTTTTT.

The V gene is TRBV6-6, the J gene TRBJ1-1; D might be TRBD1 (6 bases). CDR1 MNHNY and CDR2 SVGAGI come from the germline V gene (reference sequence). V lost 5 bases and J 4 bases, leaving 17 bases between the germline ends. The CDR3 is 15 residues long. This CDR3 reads CASSGYRVSGTEAFF. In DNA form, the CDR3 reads TGTGCCAGCAGTGGCTACAGGGTGTCGGGCACTGAAGCTTTCTTT.

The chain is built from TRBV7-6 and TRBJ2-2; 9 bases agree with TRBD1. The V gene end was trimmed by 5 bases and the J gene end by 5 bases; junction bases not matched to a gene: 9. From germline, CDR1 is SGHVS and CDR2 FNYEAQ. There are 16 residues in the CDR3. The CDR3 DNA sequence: TGTGCCAGCAGCAAAGGGGACAGGGCTTTGACCGGGGAGCTGTTTTTT. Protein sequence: CASSKGDRALTGELFF.

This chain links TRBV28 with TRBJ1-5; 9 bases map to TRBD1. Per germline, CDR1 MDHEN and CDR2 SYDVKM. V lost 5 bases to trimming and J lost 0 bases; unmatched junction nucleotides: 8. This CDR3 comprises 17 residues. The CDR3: CASSPTGGRYSNQPQHF. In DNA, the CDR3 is TGTGCCAGCAGTCCAACAGGGGGCCGGTATAGCAATCAGCCCCAGCATTTT.